This T cell receptor (beta chain) was sequenced for a study of long-term antiretroviral therapy in people with HIV. Runs used v3.0 of the immunoSEQ assay and were done at survey level. Libraries were prepared by immunoSEQ multiplex PCR; TCRdb keeps only in-frame clonotypes and omits some of them. This table has 20,000 to 25,000 clones, about 72% appearing once. Material: unsorted PBMCs, obtained 1.7 to 1.8 years before starting antiretroviral therapy. The sequence was collected from a woman aged 35 to 49 with HIV.

Here the CDR3 DNA reads TGCAGCGTATCACCCCCCGAGGGTGGCTACACCTTC. Translated: CSVSPPEGGYTF. The chain carries TRBV29-1 and TRBJ1-2; D unclear. CDR1 and CDR2 (germline): SQVTM, ANQGSEA. V gave up 6 bases and J gave up 7 bases, with 15 bases separating them. The CDR3 extends over 12 amino acids.